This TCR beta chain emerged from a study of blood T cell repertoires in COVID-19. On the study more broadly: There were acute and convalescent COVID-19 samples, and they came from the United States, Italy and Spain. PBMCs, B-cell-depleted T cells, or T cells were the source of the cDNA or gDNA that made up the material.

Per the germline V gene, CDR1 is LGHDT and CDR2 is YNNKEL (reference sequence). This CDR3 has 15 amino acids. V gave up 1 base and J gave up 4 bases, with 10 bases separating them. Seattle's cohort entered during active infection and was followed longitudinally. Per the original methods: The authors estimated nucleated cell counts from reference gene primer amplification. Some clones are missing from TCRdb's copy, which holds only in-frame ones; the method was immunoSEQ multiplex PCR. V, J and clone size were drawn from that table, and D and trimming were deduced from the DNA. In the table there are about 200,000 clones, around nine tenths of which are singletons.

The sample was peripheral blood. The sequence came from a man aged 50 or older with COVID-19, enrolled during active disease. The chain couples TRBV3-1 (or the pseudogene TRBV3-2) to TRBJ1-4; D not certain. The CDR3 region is CASSQGWQINEKLFF. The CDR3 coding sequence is TGTGCCAGCAGCCAAGGTTGGCAGATTAATGAAAAACTGTTTTTT.